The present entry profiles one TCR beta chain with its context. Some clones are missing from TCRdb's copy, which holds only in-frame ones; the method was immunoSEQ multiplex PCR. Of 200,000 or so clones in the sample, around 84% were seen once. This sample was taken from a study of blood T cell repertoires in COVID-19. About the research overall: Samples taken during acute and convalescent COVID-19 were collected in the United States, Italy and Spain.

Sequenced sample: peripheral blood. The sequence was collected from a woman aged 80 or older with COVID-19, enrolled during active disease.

CDR3 amino acids: CASSTGLSYGYTF. CDR3 nucleotide sequence: TGTGCCAGCAGTACAGGGCTAAGTTACGGCTACACCTTC. The chain uses TRBV28 and TRBJ1-2; D might be TRBD1 (6 bases). Germline V CDR1 and CDR2: MDHEN, SYDVKM. V was shortened by 5 bases and J by 8 bases, with 15 bases between the two germline ends. The CDR3 totals 13 residues.